The entry below describes one T cell receptor beta chain. What it recognizes is unknown. The sample is drawn from a study of T cell responses to AZD1222 COVID-19 vaccine. Whole-study results and caveats: Only a handful of people who got AZD1222 tested seropositive at baseline. Regions 160-218 and 743-854 held dominance among vaccine-associated CD4 TCRs, which spanned spike. Repertoires were obtained solely post-peak T cell response.

The method was immunoSEQ multiplex PCR; TCRdb's version includes in-frame clones alone and lacks a portion of them. The sample shows 110,000 to 150,000 clones, around 90% of them seen only once. The CDR3 has 16 amino acids. Per germline, CDR1 SGHRS and CDR2 YFSETQ. Trimming pared 0 bases from V and 8 bases from J, leaving 18 bases between. The material sequenced was peripheral blood, taken on day 0 of AZD1222 vaccination. The chain combines TRBV5-1 with TRBJ2-1; D is unclear. The receptor comes from an adult in good health. The CDR3 sequence: CASSLAVFGGSDEQFF. The CDR3 bases are TGCGCCAGCAGCTTGGCGGTGTTTGGCGGATCCGATGAGCAGTTCTTC.